This TCR beta chain was obtained from a study of blood T cell repertoires in COVID-19. Study summary: T cells, B-cell-depleted T cells, or PBMCs provided the cDNA or gDNA that served as material.

Germline V gene data show CDR1 as MDHEN and CDR2 as SYDVKM. There are 14 residues in the CDR3. The V and J ends lost 8 bases and 7 bases, in that order; junction bases with no gene match: 8. Study processing details: Counts of nucleated cells, estimated from reference gene primer amplification, were obtained. Only in-frame clones appear in the TCRdb table, and some are missing; sequencing was by immunoSEQ multiplex PCR. V and J calls and clone size are as listed in that table; D and trimming were resolved from the DNA. This table holds roughly 400,000 clones, 90% found once. Individuals drawn from 20 to 30 US areas were roughly 18 to 95 years old. Which cohort a participant joined came from the clinical history participants gave.

The sample taken for sequencing was PBMCs or T cells enriched from blood (not recorded which). The sequence was obtained from a man between 18 and 29 years old who had recovered from COVID-19. The rearrangement uses TRBV28 and TRBJ2-1, with 10 bases that match TRBD2. CDR3 in DNA: TGTGCCAGCGGAGGGACTAGCGCGTTTAATGAGCAGTTCTTC. Translated: CASGGTSAFNEQFF.